This TCR beta chain stems from a study of CD8+CD57+ T cells in acquired aplastic anemia. Study-level results: Roughly 28 was the count of CD8+ CDR3 sequences that patients shared with controls.

The sample holds many counts of this clonotype. Its antigen is as yet unknown. Genomic DNA constituted the template upon which TCR beta VDJ and CDR3 profiling was performed. TCRdb reprocessed the reads with MiXCR, giving one entry per CDR3 protein. Among 130,000 or so distinct CDR3 sequences listed, less than 45% were seen once. The V end lost 0 bases, the J end lost 6 bases, and 9 bases lay between the germline ends. CDR1 MNHNS and CDR2 SASEGT come from the germline V gene. This CDR3 spans 14 amino acids. Sequencing input: sorted CD4+, CD8+, or CD8+CD57+ T cells (not recorded which) from PBMCs. V and J are TRBV6-1 and TRBJ2-1; tentative D call: TRBD1 (5 bases). The origin of this receptor is a human donor in good health, serving as a control. The CDR3 reads CASSEASRANEQFF. The CDR3 DNA reads TGTGCCAGCAGTGAAGCTTCCAGGGCCAATGAGCAGTTCTTC.